The rows below give T cell receptor beta chains drawn from one sample of a study of blood T cell repertoires in COVID-19. Sequencing used immunoSEQ multiplex PCR; TCRdb keeps in-frame clones, though not all of them. Here the sample spans hundreds of thousands of clones, approximately 90% being singletons. The source material was PBMCs or T cells enriched from blood (not recorded which). These receptors came from a young woman who had recovered from COVID-19. CDR3s include the opening cysteine and the closing phenylalanine or tryptophan. The D gene is left open where the match is weak. Not every row has a clone size; where given, it reads once, few, many or a size class.

cdr3_length	clone_size	v_call	j_call	d_call	cdr3_nt	cdr3_aa
19	NA	TRBV3-1/TRBV3-2	TRBJ1-2	TRBD1	TGTGCCAGCAGCCATTGGGTTAGACAGGGGGCTTGTGTTGAGGGTGGCTACACCTTC	CASSHWVRQGACVEGGYTF
16	NA	TRBV7-3	TRBJ2-1	TRBD1	TGTGCCAGCAGCTTAATCGGGACAGGGGATTACAATGAGCAGTTCTTC	CASSLIGTGDYNEQFF
13	once	TRBV7-8	TRBJ1-2	NA	TGTGCCAGCAGCTTGAGGGAGAACTATGGCTACACCTTC	CASSLRENYGYTF
15	NA	TRBV9	TRBJ1-6	NA	TGTGCCAGCAGCCCCCCACAGGGAAATAATTCACCCCTCCACTTT	CASSPPQGNNSPLHF
15	once	TRBV6-1	TRBJ1-2	NA	TGTGCCAGCAGTGAACACCCCCGGAGACTTTATGGCTACACCTTC	CASSEHPRRLYGYTF
15	NA	TRBV4-3	TRBJ1-4	NA	TGCGCCAGCAGCCAAGATCTGGGGGGAGTTGAAAAACTGTTTTTT	CASSQDLGGVEKLFF
13	NA	TRBV5-6	TRBJ1-5	TRBD1	TGTGCCAGCAGCCAGGGGGCGGGGCAGCCCCAGCATTTT	CASSQGAGQPQHF
16	NA	TRBV2	TRBJ1-6	NA	TGTGCCAGCAGTGAATGGGGCGGATTAAATAATTCACCCCTCCACTTT	CASSEWGGLNNSPLHF
13	NA	TRBV7-3	TRBJ2-1	NA	TGTGCCAGCAGCCTACAGGGATCCAATGAGCAGTTCTTC	CASSLQGSNEQFF
15	NA	TRBV3-1/TRBV3-2	TRBJ1-2	TRBD1	TGTGCCAGCAGTCCCGACCGGACAGGGGGTCATGGCTACACCTTC	CASSPDRTGGHGYTF
12	once	TRBV28	TRBJ2-7	NA	TGTGCCAGCAGTTTATACGACAGACGGCAGTACTTC	CASSLYDRRQYF
13	once	TRBV7-2	TRBJ1-2	NA	TGTGCCAGCAGCGCGGGACGGACCTATGGCTACACCTTC	CASSAGRTYGYTF
15	NA	TRBV16	TRBJ1-6	NA	TGTGCCAGCAGCCGCACGGACAGCTATAATTCACCCCTCCACTTT	CASSRTDSYNSPLHF
14	NA	TRBV29-1	TRBJ1-1	TRBD1	TGCAGCGTTGACCTGCAGGGGGCTGGCACTGAAGCTTTCTTT	CSVDLQGAGTEAFF
14	once	TRBV24-1	TRBJ1-3	NA	TGTGCCACCAGTGATTGGAGCTCTGGAAACACCATATATTTT	CATSDWSSGNTIYF
15	NA	TRBV11-3	TRBJ2-3	TRBD1	TGTGCCAGCAGCTTACAGGGGGCAGGCACAGATACGCAGTATTTT	CASSLQGAGTDTQYF
14	NA	TRBV7-2	TRBJ2-3	NA	TGTGCCAGCAGCTTAGTTCAGTACACAGATACGCAGTATTTT	CASSLVQYTDTQYF
15	NA	TRBV9	TRBJ1-6	NA	TGTGCCAGCAGCGTACTCCAGGGATATAATTCACCCCTCCACTTT	CASSVLQGYNSPLHF
15	NA	TRBV24-1	TRBJ1-5	NA	TGTGCCACCAGTGATTTGGCCACTCCAAATCAGCCCCAGCATTTT	CATSDLATPNQPQHF
16	NA	TRBV6-5	TRBJ2-7	TRBD2	TGTGCCAGCAGTTACTCCCCCGGGACTAGCGTGTGGGAGCAGTACTTC	CASSYSPGTSVWEQYF
15	NA	TRBV4-1	TRBJ2-7	TRBD2	TGCGCCAGCAGCCCTGGACTAGCGGGAGCTCACGAGCAGTACTTC	CASSPGLAGAHEQYF
12	NA	TRBV12-3/TRBV12-4	TRBJ1-2	NA	TGTGCCAGCAGTTTTTACGGGGGAGCGAACACCTTC	CASSFYGGANTF
12	NA	TRBV12-3/TRBV12-4	TRBJ1-3	NA	TGTGCCAGCAGTTTAGGGTTCCCGGGGATTTTTTTT	CASSLGFPGIFF
15	NA	TRBV5-4	TRBJ2-5	TRBD1	TGTGCCAGCAGCCCACAGGGGGCGTCAAAAGAGACCCAGTACTTC	CASSPQGASKETQYF
13	NA	TRBV14	TRBJ2-1	NA	TGTGCCAGCAGCTCAGAACCGTACAATGAGCAGTTCTTC	CASSSEPYNEQFF
15	NA	TRBV5-1	TRBJ1-2	NA	TGCGCCAGCAGCGAAACCGGGACAACAAACTATGGCTACACCTTC	CASSETGTTNYGYTF
16	NA	TRBV7-7	TRBJ2-3	NA	TGTGCCAGCAGCCCCAGGGGATCCACTAGCACAGATACGCAGTATTTT	CASSPRGSTSTDTQYF
14	NA	TRBV28	TRBJ1-5	NA	TGTGCCAGCAGCTTGGACAGCCCGAATCAGCCCCAGCATTTT	CASSLDSPNQPQHF
15	NA	TRBV5-5	TRBJ2-6	NA	TGTGCCAGCAGCCCAGGGGTCTCTGGGGCCAACGTCCTGACTTTC	CASSPGVSGANVLTF
15	NA	TRBV9	TRBJ2-1	TRBD2	TGTGCCAGCAGCGCCCTAGCGGGGGGCCCCGATGAGCAGTTCTTC	CASSALAGGPDEQFF
15	NA	TRBV5-1	TRBJ2-7	NA	TGCGCCAGCAGTCCCACGGGACTCCGACGAGACGAGCAGTACTTC	CASSPTGLRRDEQYF
14	NA	TRBV18	TRBJ1-6	NA	TGTGCCAGCTCACCCGACAGTTCTAATTCACCCCTCCACTTT	CASSPDSSNSPLHF
14	NA	TRBV6-5	TRBJ2-3	TRBD2	TGTGCCACGCAAAAGCGGGAGTACCCAGATACGCAGTATTTT	CATQKREYPDTQYF
15	NA	TRBV5-1	TRBJ2-1	NA	TGCGCCAGCAGCGAAAGCGGTGTAGTCTACAATGAGCAGTTCTTC	CASSESGVVYNEQFF
15	NA	TRBV10-3	TRBJ1-2	TRBD1	TGTGCCATCAGTAGGACAGGGGGGGCTAACTATGGCTACACCTTC	CAISRTGGANYGYTF
14	NA	TRBV2	TRBJ1-1	NA	TGTGCCAGCAGTGAAGCGCTCGGGGACACTGAAGCTTTCTTT	CASSEALGDTEAFF
20	NA	TRBV4-1	TRBJ2-3	TRBD2	TGCGCCAGCCGACGCCTAAACAATGAAGCTAGCGGGGGAAGCACAGATACGCAGTATTTT	CASRRLNNEASGGSTDTQYF